These T cell receptor beta chains were read from a single sample in a study of cytomegalovirus exposure and HLA in healthy donors. The data were produced by immunoSEQ multiplex PCR, yet TCRdb's version contains in-frame clones alone and is incomplete. The sample has about 120,000 clones; approximately 87% are singletons. Material: PBMCs. The receptors were gathered from a woman under 40 in good health and CMV-seronegative. Both conserved end residues are part of each CDR3. Fields, in order: D gene, V gene, J gene, clone size, CDR3 protein, CDR3 DNA. The D gene is left open where the match is weak. The listing skips clone size in some rows; elsewhere it reads once, few, many or a size class.

D gene: TRBD2
V gene: TRBV9
J gene: TRBJ2-6
clone size: NA
CDR3 protein: CASTAGGGTGANVLTF
CDR3 DNA: TGTGCCAGCACCGCGGGGGGCGGTACTGGGGCCAACGTCCTGACTTTC

D gene: NA
V gene: TRBV4-3
J gene: TRBJ1-3
clone size: NA
CDR3 protein: CASSQSDSGNTIYF
CDR3 DNA: TGCGCCAGCAGCCAATCAGACTCTGGAAACACCATATATTTT

D gene: NA
V gene: TRBV5-4
J gene: TRBJ2-5
clone size: NA
CDR3 protein: CASSRELAAEETQYF
CDR3 DNA: TGTGCCAGCAGCCGAGAACTAGCCGCCGAGGAGACCCAGTACTTC

D gene: TRBD1
V gene: TRBV19
J gene: TRBJ1-5
clone size: few
CDR3 protein: CASRDRGNQPQHF
CDR3 DNA: TGTGCCAGTAGGGACAGGGGGAATCAGCCCCAGCATTTT

D gene: TRBD2
V gene: TRBV10-1
J gene: TRBJ2-7
clone size: once
CDR3 protein: CASSEAGGYEQYF
CDR3 DNA: TGCGCCAGCAGTGAAGCGGGGGGCTACGAGCAGTACTTC

D gene: TRBD1
V gene: TRBV6-5
J gene: TRBJ1-2
clone size: NA
CDR3 protein: CASNRGFNDGYTF
CDR3 DNA: TGTGCCAGCAACAGGGGGTTTAACGATGGCTACACCTTC

D gene: TRBD2
V gene: TRBV4-3
J gene: TRBJ2-4
clone size: NA
CDR3 protein: CASSQVAASGGRAKNIQYF
CDR3 DNA: TGCGCCAGCAGCCAAGTCGCGGCTAGCGGGGGTAGAGCCAAAAACATTCAGTACTTC

D gene: TRBD1
V gene: TRBV11-3
J gene: TRBJ1-6
clone size: NA
CDR3 protein: CASRGQANSPLHF
CDR3 DNA: TGTGCCAGCAGAGGACAGGCTAATTCACCCCTCCACTTT

D gene: TRBD1
V gene: TRBV9
J gene: TRBJ1-2
clone size: NA
CDR3 protein: CASSVAGQGGGYTF
CDR3 DNA: TGTGCCAGCAGCGTAGCGGGACAGGGTGGTGGCTACACCTTC

D gene: TRBD1
V gene: TRBV5-4
J gene: TRBJ2-5
clone size: NA
CDR3 protein: CASGWRTGGWETQYF
CDR3 DNA: TGTGCCAGCGGGTGGCGGACAGGGGGCTGGGAGACCCAGTACTTC

D gene: TRBD1
V gene: TRBV4-1
J gene: TRBJ2-7
clone size: NA
CDR3 protein: CASSQDPNMDRPRGEQYF
CDR3 DNA: TGCGCCAGCAGCCAAGATCCTAATATGGACAGGCCGAGAGGGGAGCAGTACTTC

D gene: NA
V gene: TRBV9
J gene: TRBJ2-5
clone size: NA
CDR3 protein: CASSVAITGRTQYF
CDR3 DNA: TGTGCCAGCAGCGTAGCCATTACCGGGAGGACCCAGTACTTC

D gene: NA
V gene: TRBV27
J gene: TRBJ1-1
clone size: NA
CDR3 protein: CASSLWGRNTEAFF
CDR3 DNA: TGTGCCAGCAGTTTGTGGGGCAGGAACACTGAAGCTTTCTTT